This entry lists 24 T cell receptor beta chains sequenced from one sample in a study of Ad26.COV2.S vaccination and SARS-CoV-2 variants. Stated treatment: about 20 received Ad26.COV2.S at low or high dose, single or two shots; about 5 received placebo; per-sample allocation not given. Samples came from day 63 after the first vaccine or placebo injection. Repertoires were generated with immunoSEQ multiplex PCR, while TCRdb's copy carries only in-frame clones and drops some. The table shows 300,000 to 400,000 clones, with roughly 90% occurring only once. This material consisted of peripheral blood, taken in a trial of Ad26.COV2.S vaccine versus placebo. Source of these receptors: a person between 18 and 65 years old who received the Ad26.COV2.S COVID-19 vaccine or a placebo.

The rearrangement links TRBV10-3 to TRBJ1-3, with D perhaps TRBD1 (6 bases). Germline V gene data show CDR1 as ENHRY and CDR2 as SYGVKD. The CDR3 consists of 15 residues. With 7 bases removed from V and 0 bases from J, the gap between germline ends came to 13 bases. The CDR3 region has the DNA TGTGCCATCACCCCAGGGGCCCTCTCTGGAAACACCATATATTTT. It specifies CAITPGALSGNTIYF.

V is TRBV18 and J is TRBJ2-7; 10 bases are a match to TRBD1. The junction had 6 bases not matched to a gene; V was cut back by 0 bases and J by 1 base. In germline, CDR1 is KGHSH, CDR2 LQKENI. There are 17 residues in the CDR3. CDR3 residues: CASSPPMGTGESYEQYF. The CDR3 bases are TGTGCCAGCTCACCACCTATGGGGACAGGGGAATCCTACGAGCAGTACTTC.

V and J are TRBV9 and TRBJ2-3; unclear D gene. This CDR3 comprises 13 residues. V lost 6 bases to trimming and J lost 3 bases, with 11 bases between them. The germline V gene has CDR1 SGDLS and CDR2 YYNGEE. The CDR3 reads CASNPVGTDTQYF. The CDR3 DNA reads as TGTGCCAGCAACCCAGTGGGGACAGATACGCAGTATTTT.

The chain couples TRBV5-5 to TRBJ1-3; D is unresolved. There are 15 residues in the CDR3. The germline V gene encodes CDR1 SGHKS and CDR2 YYEKEE (reference sequence). V gave up 1 base and J gave up 0 bases, with 8 bases separating them. This chain's CDR3 is CASSLKGNSGNTIYF. DNA of the CDR3: TGTGCCAGCAGCTTGAAGGGTAACTCTGGAAACACCATATATTTT.

The V and J genes are TRBV19 and TRBJ1-1, with D unresolved. The CDR3 totals 12 residues. V lost 9 bases and J lost 1, with 9 bases in between. Germline V gives CDR1 LNHDA, CDR2 SQIVND (reference sequence). The CDR3 is CASGPRNTEAFF. DNA of the CDR3: TGTGCCAGCGGCCCTCGGAACACTGAAGCTTTCTTT.

V and J are TRBV7-9 and TRBJ1-3; 7 bases are shared with TRBD1. V shed 4 bases and J 2 bases; nucleotides not matched to a gene: 8. CDR3 size: 16 residues. Germline CDR1 and CDR2: SEHNR and FQNEAQ (reference sequence). The CDR3 sequence is CASSSRGGGPGNTIYF. In DNA form, the CDR3 reads TGTGCCAGCAGCTCGAGAGGAGGGGGCCCTGGAAACACCATATATTTT.

This chain connects TRBV7-9 to TRBJ2-1, with D hard to call. CDR1 and CDR2 (germline): SEHNR, FQNEAQ (reference sequence). V lost 0 bases and J lost 10, with 10 bases in between. This CDR3 has 13 amino acids. CDR3 sequence (DNA): TGTGCCAGCAGCTTAGCCAGGACCTTAGAGCAGTTCTTC. The encoded protein is CASSLARTLEQFF.

This clone was seen at least ten times. The rearrangement uses TRBV13 and TRBJ1-5; no firm D call. The CDR3 covers 12 residues. Germline values: CDR1 PRHDT, CDR2 FYEKMQ (reference sequence). V gave up 0 bases and J gave up 9 bases, with 6 bases separating them. CDR3 in amino acids: CASSLGLGPQHF. The CDR3 DNA reads as TGTGCCAGCAGCTTAGGACTTGGGCCCCAGCATTTT.

To note about this clone: Other DNA sequences within the sample encode an identical CDR3. The chain joins TRBV18 to TRBJ2-1, with 8 bases that match TRBD1. V lost 6 bases to trimming and J lost 1 base; unmatched junction nucleotides: 5. The CDR3 runs 15 residues. Germline CDR1 KGHSH, CDR2 LQKENI. This CDR3 is CASSPDRGSYNEQFF. The CDR3 DNA sequence: TGTGCCAGCTCCCCAGACAGGGGATCCTACAATGAGCAGTTCTTC.

The J gene is TRBJ1-1, the V gene TRBV16; no definite D call. CDR3 length: 16 residues. CDR1 and CDR2 (germline): KGHSY, FQNENV. Deletions cut 0 bases from V and 4 bases from J, with 15 bases between. The CDR3 loop reads CASSQSFAQRGTEAFF. In nucleotides, the CDR3 is TGTGCCAGCAGCCAATCATTCGCACAGCGGGGCACTGAAGCTTTCTTT.

The sample holds one count of this clone. The same CDR3 also results from other DNA sequences found in this sample. V and J are TRBV30 and TRBJ2-6; the D is unclear. The length of the CDR3 is 14 residues. Deletions cut 0 bases from V and 2 bases from J, with 5 bases between. Germline CDR1 is GTSNPN and CDR2 is SVGIG (reference sequence). The CDR3 sequence is CAWSVGAGANVLTF. The CDR3 region has the DNA TGTGCCTGGAGTGTTGGGGCTGGGGCCAACGTCCTGACTTTC.

The rearrangement uses TRBV5-6 and TRBJ2-7; TRBD1 matches 9 bases. Germline assignment: CDR1 SGHDT and CDR2 YYEEEE. This CDR3 region has 16 residues. The junction had 11 bases not matched to a gene; V was cut back by 4 bases and J by 3 bases. The CDR3 loop is CASSAPAGTGYYEQYF. In DNA form, the CDR3 reads TGTGCCAGCAGCGCACCTGCCGGGACAGGGTACTACGAGCAGTACTTC.

This clone was recorded only once. The gene calls are TRBV2 and TRBJ2-7; D gene unclear. CDR1 is SNHLY and CDR2 is FYNNEI in the germline V gene. V was pared by 1 base and J by 5 bases, with 12 bases between. This CDR3 region has 14 residues. This chain's CDR3 is CASSEGSTGHEQYF. The CDR3 nucleotides read TGTGCCAGCAGTGAAGGCAGCACCGGCCACGAGCAGTACTTC.

The chain carries TRBV7-2 and TRBJ2-2, with D unclear. CDR1 and CDR2 from the germline V gene are SGHTA and FQGNSA. The V end lost 3 bases, the J end lost 7 bases, and 12 bases lay between the germline ends. This CDR3 comprises 14 residues. CDR3 DNA: TGTGCCAGCAGCTTGGGTCGCCATGGCGGGGAGCTGTTTTTT. Protein: CASSLGRHGGELFF. Full variable domain (remainder filled in from reference TRBV7-2 and TRBJ2-2): GAGVSQSPSNKVTEKGKDVELRCDPISGHTALYWYRQSLGQGLEFLIYFQGNSAPDKSGLPSDRFSAERTGGSVSTLTIQRTQQEDSAVYLCASSLGRHGGELFFGEGSRLTVL.

The chain recombines TRBV5-5 with TRBJ1-4, with a possible D match to TRBD1 (5 bases). The ends were cut back, 0 bases at V and 6 bases at J, with 9 bases in the middle. Per the germline V gene, CDR1 is SGHKS and CDR2 is YYEKEE (reference sequence). The CDR3 is 14 residues long. Here the CDR3 DNA reads TGTGCCAGCAGCTTGGGCCGGGGCGATGAAAAACTGTTTTTT. Its translation is CASSLGRGDEKLFF.

The chain links TRBV30 to TRBJ2-4; D may be TRBD1 (6 bases). This CDR3 has 16 amino acids. V lost 0 bases, J lost 4 bases, and 16 bases lay in between. Germline assignment: CDR1 GTSNPN and CDR2 SVGIG (reference sequence). For the CDR3, the DNA is TGTGCCTGGAGTGTAAGGGGGTTGTTATTGAAAAACATTCAGTACTTC. Encoded protein: CAWSVRGLLLKNIQYF. The whole variable domain, filled in from reference TRBV30 and TRBJ2-4, reads SQTIHQWPATLVQPVGSPLSLECTVEGTSNPNLYWYRQAAGRGLQLLFYSVGIGQISSEVPQNLSASRPQDRQFILSSKKLLLSDSGFYLCAWSVRGLLLKNIQYFGAGTRLSVL.

The V gene is TRBV7-3, the J gene TRBJ2-4; 9 nucleotides line up with TRBD1. The V gene end was trimmed by 5 bases and the J gene end by 3 bases; junction bases not matched to a gene: 11. Germline assignment: CDR1 SGHTA and CDR2 FQGTGA. This CDR3 contains 17 residues. CDR3 in DNA: TGTGCCAGCAGCCCGGGGACAGGGACGAGGGGCAAAAACATTCAGTACTTC. Translating it yields CASSPGTGTRGKNIQYF.

V gene TRBV2 combines with J gene TRBJ2-2; the match to TRBD1 covers 8 bases. Trimming at V came to 7 bases and at J to 4 bases, leaving 8 bases not matched to a gene. Looked up from germline, CDR1 is SNHLY and CDR2 is FYNNEI. The CDR3 is made up of 15 amino acids. CDR3 region: CASTLFGQGTGELFF. The DNA of the CDR3 is TGTGCCAGCACTCTTTTTGGACAGGGCACCGGGGAGCTGTTTTTT.

The rearrangement links TRBV27 to TRBJ2-2; D is unresolved. The V gene lost 0 bases and the J gene lost 0 bases, with 11 bases spanning the gap. Looked up from germline, CDR1 is MNHEY and CDR2 is SMNVEV (reference sequence). The CDR3 is 17 amino acids. The CDR3 spells CASSLSLANANTGELFF. The DNA of the CDR3 is TGTGCCAGCAGTTTATCGCTGGCAAACGCGAACACCGGGGAGCTGTTTTTT.

The J gene is TRBJ2-3, the V gene TRBV30, with D unclear. This CDR3 contains 10 residues. V lost 4 bases to trimming and J lost 3 bases, with 2 bases between them. Germline V gives CDR1 GTSNPN, CDR2 SVGIG (reference sequence). In nucleotides, the CDR3 is TGTGCCTGGATAACAGATACGCAGTATTTT. This sequence encodes CAWITDTQYF.

This chain uses TRBV7-9 with TRBJ2-7; 10 bases are a match to TRBD2. The CDR3 spans 17 residues. Germline V gene lookup returns CDR1 SEHNR and CDR2 FQNEAQ (reference sequence). V shed 5 bases, J shed 5 bases, and the junction held 15 bases outside the gene matches. CDR3 in DNA: TGTGCCAGCAGCGGAAAGGAGCGGGAGGGCCCTGGGCACGAGCAGTACTTC. It codes for CASSGKEREGPGHEQYF.

The V gene is TRBV3-1 (or the pseudogene TRBV3-2), the J gene TRBJ2-2; D is undetermined. CDR1 LGHDT and CDR2 YNNKEL come from the germline V gene (reference sequence). The CDR3 runs to 16 residues. V was cut by 0 bases and J by 4 bases, with 12 bases left in between. The CDR3 loop reads CASSQDIGRRTGELFF. CDR3 coding DNA: TGTGCCAGCAGCCAAGATATAGGGCGTCGCACCGGGGAGCTGTTTTTT.

The chain joins TRBV7-9 to TRBJ1-6; D is undetermined. CDR1 SEHNR and CDR2 FQNEAQ come from the germline V gene (reference sequence). With 1 base removed from V and 7 bases from J, the gap between germline ends came to 11 bases. This CDR3 has 15 residues. As DNA, the CDR3 is TGTGCCAGCAGCTTAGACAGAAATGAAAATTCACCCCTCCACTTT. Amino acid sequence: CASSLDRNENSPLHF.

The chain joins TRBV7-3 to TRBJ2-3, with 8 bases lining up with TRBD2. Germline CDR1 is SGHTA and CDR2 is FQGTGA. V was pared by 9 bases and J by 0 bases, with 2 bases of the junction left unmatched. The CDR3 spans 13 residues. CDR3 sequence: CASSGVSTDTQYF. CDR3 DNA: TGTGCCAGTAGCGGGGTGAGCACAGATACGCAGTATTTT.